Listed here are 18 T cell receptor beta chains from one sample, sequenced in a study of human versus mouse CDR3 diversity and MHC coevolution. The repertoire was sequenced with immunoSEQ multiplex PCR; TCRdb's copy has only in-frame clones and lacks some. Seen here are about 83,000 clones, around 92% observed once, and the top ten hold about 0.14%. Sequencing used naive CD4+ T cells from blood. Sample subset: CD45RO-negative CD62L-positive naive CD4 T cells. These receptors originate from a person aged 30-69 years in good health.

The chain carries TRBV19 and TRBJ1-3, with D uncertain. The CDR3 extends over 14 amino acids. The V gene lost 3 bases and the J gene lost 0 bases, with 6 bases spanning the gap. Germline assignment: CDR1 LNHDA and CDR2 SQIVND (reference sequence). The CDR3 nucleotides are TGTGCCAGTAGTATCCCTTCCTCTGGAAACACCATATATTTT. As protein: CASSIPSSGNTIYF.

The CDR3 region has the DNA TGCGCCAGCAGCCCCTTCGGGCAGGGGACCGCTCGGGAGCAGTACTTC. This gives the protein CASSPFGQGTAREQYF. This chain uses TRBV4-1 with TRBJ2-7; D may be TRBD1 (6 bases). The CDR3 totals 16 residues. Deletions cut 4 bases from V and 7 bases from J, with 23 bases between. Germline CDR1 and CDR2: MGHRA and YSYEKL.

This clone was seen only a few times. The chain combines TRBV18 with TRBJ2-5; D is possibly TRBD2 (5 bases). The germline V and J ends were trimmed by 3 bases and 5 bases, with 13 bases remaining between them. This CDR3 is built from 14 residues. The V gene's germline CDR1 is KGHSH and CDR2 LQKENI. CDR3 residues: CASSPVPPGETQYF. As DNA, the CDR3 is TGTGCCAGCTCACCGGTCCCTCCGGGGGAGACCCAGTACTTC.

This sequence joins TRBV19 and TRBJ2-5; TRBD2 is a possible D gene (6 bases). The CDR3 consists of 17 residues. Germline assignment: CDR1 LNHDA and CDR2 SQIVND (reference sequence). V was shortened by 6 bases and J by 2 bases, with 22 bases between the two germline ends. The CDR3 DNA reads as TGTGCCAGTAGCCCCCCCCTCGGCGGGGTTGTTCAAGAGACCCAGTACTTC. Translation: CASSPPLGGVVQETQYF.

CDR3 sequence reads: CASSFGGGTTYEQYF. Here the CDR3 DNA reads TGTGCCAGCAGCTTCGGAGGAGGAACCACCTACGAGCAGTACTTC. The rearrangement links TRBV5-4 to TRBJ2-7, with D perhaps TRBD2 (5 bases). Germline lookup yields CDR1 SGHNT and CDR2 YYREEE (reference sequence). V shed 2 bases and J shed 2 bases, with 14 bases lying between them. This CDR3 comprises 15 residues. Variable domain in full (rest from reference TRBV5-4 and TRBJ2-7): ETGVTQSPTHLIKTRGQQVTLRCSSQSGHNTVSWYQQALGQGPQFIFQYYREEENGRGNFPPRFSGLQFPNYSSELNVNALELDDSALYLCASSFGGGTTYEQYFGPGTRLTVT.

The V and J genes are TRBV9 and TRBJ1-1; D remains ambiguous. The CDR3 totals 14 residues. The V gene's germline CDR1 is SGDLS and CDR2 YYNGEE. The germline V and J ends were trimmed by 0 bases and 1 base, with 7 bases remaining between them. CDR3 amino acids: CASSVGSTNTEAFF. The CDR3 region has the DNA TGTGCCAGCAGCGTAGGGAGCACGAACACTGAAGCTTTCTTT.

This rearrangement joins TRBV6-1 to TRBJ2-5; the D gene is possibly TRBD1 (5 bases). The CDR3 consists of 12 residues. Germline CDR1 and CDR2: MNHNS and SASEGT. V shed 4 bases and J shed 11 bases, with 14 bases lying between them. Here the CDR3 reads CASSVRQLEQYF. CDR3 sequence (DNA): TGTGCCAGCAGTGTCCGACAGTTGGAGCAGTACTTC.

This clone was seen just once. This chain joins TRBV4-1 and TRBJ1-5; D unclear. This CDR3 contains 14 residues. From germline, CDR1 is MGHRA and CDR2 YSYEKL. Trimming removed 4 bases from V and 6 bases from J, with 13 bases in between. The CDR3 DNA sequence: TGCGCCAGCAGCCCCATAGTTTTAAGTCAGCCCCAGCATTTT. Translating gives CASSPIVLSQPQHF.

Concerning this clone itself: Other DNA sequences of this sample code for an identical CDR3. The chain joins TRBV7-2 to TRBJ2-5; TRBD1 matches at 8 bases. Germline V gene lookup returns CDR1 SGHTA and CDR2 FQGNSA. Unmatched junction bases numbered 5, after V lost 4 bases and J lost 4 bases. There are 14 residues in the CDR3. In nucleotides, the CDR3 is TGTGCCAGCAGCTCACAGGGGGTTTTAGAGACCCAGTACTTC. This encodes CASSSQGVLETQYF.

The J gene is TRBJ1-1, the V gene TRBV5-1; a weak D match, TRBD1 (5 bases). CDR3 length: 14 residues. V was trimmed by 2 bases and J by 1 base, leaving 9 bases between them. Germline lookup yields CDR1 SGHRS and CDR2 YFSETQ. For the CDR3, the DNA is TGCGCCAGCAGCTTAAGACAGTGGAACACTGAAGCTTTCTTT. Translating it yields CASSLRQWNTEAFF. Supplemented by reference TRBV5-1 and TRBJ1-1, the full variable domain reads KAGVTQTPRYLIKTRGQQVTLSCSPISGHRSVSWYQQTPGQGLQFLFEYFSETQRNKGNFPGRFSGRQFSNSRSEMNVSTLELGDSALYLCASSLRQWNTEAFFGQGTRLTVV.

V is TRBV27 and J is TRBJ1-5; 7 bases are a match to TRBD1. Germline V CDR1 and CDR2: MNHEY, SMNVEV (reference sequence). V lost 5 bases to trimming and J lost 1 base; unmatched junction nucleotides: 8. The CDR3 sequence is 16 residues long. CDR3 amino acids: CASSGLQGSSNQPQHF. The CDR3 DNA reads as TGTGCCAGCAGTGGATTACAGGGGTCGAGCAATCAGCCCCAGCATTTT.

V and J are TRBV6-1 and TRBJ1-2; weak D call: TRBD1 (6 bases). CDR3 length equals 13 residues. Germline-derived CDR1 and CDR2 are MNHNS and SASEGT. The V and J ends lost 6 bases and 7 bases respectively, with 15 bases between them. The CDR3 coding sequence is TGTGCCAGCAGCCTGGGCCAGGGGTTTGGCTACACCTTC. Residues: CASSLGQGFGYTF.

The chain is built from TRBV7-8 and TRBJ2-3; TRBD2 matches 9 bases. The trim removed 5 bases at V and 5 bases at J, leaving 17 bases unmatched. The CDR3 totals 18 residues. The V gene's germline CDR1 is SGHVS and CDR2 FQNEAQ. CDR3 region: CASSPTFGRGGRGDTQYF. CDR3 coding DNA: TGTGCCAGCAGCCCCACGTTCGGGCGGGGGGGCCGTGGAGATACGCAGTATTTT.

The chain has TRBV4-1 and TRBJ1-1; TRBD1 aligns across 10 bases. Germline CDR1 is MGHRA and CDR2 is YSYEKL. CDR3 size: 15 residues. V lost 3 bases to trimming and J lost 4 bases; unmatched junction nucleotides: 5. The CDR3 coding sequence is TGCGCCAGCAGCCATAGGGACAGGGGACGCACTGAAGCTTTCTTT. This sequence encodes CASSHRDRGRTEAFF.

The chain combines TRBV2 with TRBJ2-7; TRBD1 might be the D (6 bases). This CDR3 contains 14 residues. Trimming took 6 bases from V and 1 from J, leaving 13 bases between them. Germline loops: CDR1 SNHLY, CDR2 FYNNEI. The CDR3: CASSERTGSYEQYF. The CDR3 bases are TGTGCCAGCAGCGAAAGAACAGGGTCCTACGAGCAGTACTTC.

V is TRBV19 and J is TRBJ1-5; D possibly corresponds to TRBD1 (6 bases). Germline V CDR1 and CDR2: LNHDA, SQIVND (reference sequence). V dropped 7 bases and J dropped 5 bases, with 18 bases sitting between them. This CDR3 spans 15 amino acids. Here the CDR3 reads CASKSHREAHQPQHF. CDR3 coding DNA: TGTGCCAGTAAGAGTCACAGGGAAGCGCATCAGCCCCAGCATTTT. The entire variable domain, with the rest obtained from reference TRBV19 and TRBJ1-5, is as follows: DGGITQSPKYLFRKEGQNVTLSCEQNLNHDAMYWYRQDPGQGLRLIYYSQIVNDFQKGDIAEGYSVSREKKESFPLTVTSAQKNPTAFYLCASKSHREAHQPQHFGDGTRLSIL.

V gene TRBV2 combines with J gene TRBJ1-2; D is unclear. Germline V lookup: CDR1 SNHLY, CDR2 FYNNEI. The CDR3 runs to 16 residues. V was trimmed by 2 bases and J by 6 bases, leaving 19 bases between them. The CDR3 region is CASSEHRTERANGYTF. Here the CDR3 DNA reads TGTGCCAGCAGTGAACATAGGACGGAGAGGGCCAATGGCTACACCTTC.

The chain has TRBV30 and TRBJ1-1, with TRBD1 as a possible D gene (6 bases). The germline V and J ends were trimmed by 2 bases and 8 bases, with 15 bases remaining between them. Germline assignment: CDR1 GTSNPN and CDR2 SVGIG (reference sequence). CDR3 length: 13 amino acids. The CDR3 sequence is CAWSPRFGQEAFF. Here the CDR3 DNA reads TGTGCCTGGAGTCCGCGGTTTGGACAGGAAGCTTTCTTT.